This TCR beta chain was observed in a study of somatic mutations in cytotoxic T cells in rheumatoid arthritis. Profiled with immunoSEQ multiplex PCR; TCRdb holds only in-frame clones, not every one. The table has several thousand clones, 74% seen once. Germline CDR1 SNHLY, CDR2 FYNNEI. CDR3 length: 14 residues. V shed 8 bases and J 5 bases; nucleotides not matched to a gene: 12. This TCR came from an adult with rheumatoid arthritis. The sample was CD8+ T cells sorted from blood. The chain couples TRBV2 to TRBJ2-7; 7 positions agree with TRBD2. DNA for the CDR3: TGTGCCAGCCCCGGAGCGGGGCTCCCAAACGAGCAGTACTTC. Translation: CASPGAGLPNEQYF. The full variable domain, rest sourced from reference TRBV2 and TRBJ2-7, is EPEVTQTPSHQVTQMGQEVILRCVPISNHLYFYWYRQILGQKVEFLVSFYNNEISEKSEIFDDQFSVERPDGSNFTLKIRSTKLEDSAMYFCASPGAGLPNEQYFGPGTRLTVT.